The next 31 T cell receptor beta chains were all read from a single sample in a study of T cell clusters in autoimmune cytopenias. TRB was amplified from 250 ng of peripheral blood genomic DNA per sample. One tube held mixed TRB-A and TRB-B primer pools for touch-down PCR. Reprocessing the multiplex PCR reads, TCRdb reports a single entry for every CDR3 protein and omits DNA. Its listing shows 11,000 or so distinct CDR3 sequences. The data also belong to a second study, concerning T cell repertoires in aging, cancer and after chemotherapy.

Specimen: peripheral blood. These receptors were obtained from a human donor in good health.

This chain uses TRBV7-3 with TRBJ2-3; as DNA is missing, the TRBD2 call by TCRdb cannot be tested. The CDR3 contains 16 residues. The germline V gene has CDR1 SGHTA and CDR2 FQGTGA. Here the CDR3 reads CASSLGISGSTDTQYF.

V usage is TRBV6-5 and J usage is TRBJ2-1. The CDR3 runs 13 residues. Germline V gene sequence: CDR1 MNHEY, CDR2 SVGAGI. The CDR3: CASSSPLGNEQFF.

The genes are TRBV11-3 and TRBJ2-7; the D call of TRBD2 rests on TCRdb alone, since no DNA is present to check it. The CDR3 contains 15 residues. Germline CDR1 and CDR2: SGHNT and YENEEA. The CDR3 loop is CASSFPQGQPYEQYF.

The chain links TRBV6-6 to TRBJ2-3; without DNA, the TCRdb call of TRBD1 cannot be checked. The CDR3 loop spans 18 amino acids. Germline CDR1 reads MNHNY; CDR2 reads SVGAGI (reference sequence). The CDR3: CASSHRGTEPGVSDTQYF.

V usage is TRBV7-2 and J usage is TRBJ2-1. Per the germline V gene, CDR1 is SGHTA and CDR2 is FQGNSA. There are 15 residues in the CDR3. CDR3 region: CASSLAGSSYNEQFF.

V gene TRBV12-3 or TRBV12-4 combines with J gene TRBJ1-5. CDR3 length equals 13 residues. CDR3 residues: CASSFQVNQPQHF.

This chain joins TRBV24-1 and TRBJ2-3. The CDR3 loop spans 12 amino acids. Germline CDR1 reads KGHDR; CDR2 reads SFDVKD. The CDR3 sequence is CATSDFSDTQYF.

The CDR3 region is CASTATGNSGNAIYF. The gene calls are TRBV7-9 and TRBJ1-3; TCRdb's assignment of TRBD1 cannot be checked, as there is no DNA. Germline V gene data show CDR1 as SEHNR and CDR2 as FQNEAQ (reference sequence). The CDR3 has 15 residues.

This sequence joins TRBV6-1 and TRBJ1-5; the TCRdb D gene call, TRBD1, has no DNA to confirm it. The CDR3 runs 16 residues. Germline V gives CDR1 MNHNS, CDR2 SASEGT. This CDR3 is CASSVAGGSYNQPQHF.

The chain is built from TRBV6-1 and TRBJ1-4; TCRdb outputs TRBD1, but without DNA this stays unchecked. Germline loops: CDR1 MNHNS, CDR2 SASEGT. The CDR3 extends over 16 amino acids. This chain's CDR3 is CASSMNPGQGGEKLFF.

The chain uses TRBV6-1 and TRBJ2-5; TCRdb indicates TRBD2, and absent DNA this call remains unverified. CDR3 length equals 14 residues. The V gene's germline CDR1 is MNHNS and CDR2 SASEGT. CDR3 amino acids: CASRGPDPPETQYF.

This sequence joins TRBV6-2 or TRBV6-3 and TRBJ2-2; with no DNA, the TCRdb D assignment of TRBD1 cannot be verified. Germline V gene lookup returns CDR1 MNHEY and CDR2 SVGEGT. CDR3 length equals 15 residues. Here the CDR3 reads CASTTDRLGTGELFF.

The chain is built from TRBV27 and TRBJ2-3; TCRdb gives TRBD2 as the D gene, but with no DNA this cannot be confirmed. The CDR3 is 16 amino acids. Germline lookup yields CDR1 MNHEY and CDR2 SMNVEV (reference sequence). CDR3 amino acids: CASRRTSGWGLDTQYF.

The chain links TRBV19 to TRBJ1-2; TCRdb proposes TRBD1, but this gene call is untestable without DNA. The germline V gene has CDR1 LNHDA and CDR2 SQIVND (reference sequence). The CDR3 runs to 15 residues. The CDR3 is CASSKGQGNSYGYTF. Full variable domain (missing parts from reference TRBV19 and TRBJ1-2): DGGITQSPKYLFRKEGQNVTLSCEQNLNHDAMYWYRQDPGQGLRLIYYSQIVNDFQKGDIAEGYSVSREKKESFPLTVTSAQKNPTAFYLCASSKGQGNSYGYTFGSGTRLTVV.

This chain links TRBV9 with TRBJ2-7; the TCRdb D gene call, TRBD1, has no DNA to confirm it. The CDR3 length is 15 residues. From germline, CDR1 is SGDLS and CDR2 YYNGEE. Here the CDR3 reads CASSVDWTTTYEQYF.

The chain links TRBV11-3 to TRBJ2-7; TCRdb designates TRBD1, a call that cannot be tested without DNA. Looked up from germline, CDR1 is SGHNT and CDR2 is YENEEA. This CDR3 has 15 residues. CDR3 sequence reads: CASSPKTGSLYEQYF.

The chain is built from TRBV5-6 and TRBJ2-1; TCRdb names TRBD1, which stays unverified in the absence of DNA. The CDR3 contains 15 residues. From germline, CDR1 is SGHDT and CDR2 YYEEEE. The CDR3 reads CASTSPGASRNEQFF.

Frequency places this clonotype as medium-sized. This sequence joins TRBV11-1 and TRBJ1-1; as DNA is missing, the TRBD1 call by TCRdb cannot be tested. CDR3 length: 17 residues. Germline values: CDR1 SGHAT, CDR2 FQDESV (reference sequence). CDR3 amino acids: CASTAGGRQGLGTEAFF.

The chain combines TRBV6-2 or TRBV6-3 with TRBJ1-4. Germline CDR1 and CDR2: MNHEY and SVGEGT. The CDR3 totals 15 residues. This CDR3 is CASSYSQGPNEKLFF.

The CDR3 sequence: CASSLPPRLAGKYNEQFF. The genes are TRBV11-3 and TRBJ2-1; lacking DNA, the TRBD2 call made by TCRdb goes unchecked. Germline V gene data show CDR1 as SGHNT and CDR2 as YENEEA. CDR3 length: 18 residues.

The V and J genes are TRBV6-6 and TRBJ2-5; TCRdb's D call of TRBD2 is untestable without DNA. The CDR3 has 15 amino acids. Germline loops: CDR1 MNHNY, CDR2 SVGAGI (reference sequence). The CDR3: CASSSPVLAKETQYF.

This rearrangement joins TRBV19 to TRBJ1-2; the D call of TRBD1 rests on TCRdb alone, since no DNA is present to check it. The CDR3 loop spans 11 amino acids. Germline V lookup: CDR1 LNHDA, CDR2 SQIVND (reference sequence). CDR3 loop: CASGQGSGYTF.

Frequency places this clonotype as medium-sized. The V call is TRBV19, the J call TRBJ1-5; TCRdb selects TRBD1, and the lack of DNA leaves this call unchecked. Germline lookup yields CDR1 LNHDA and CDR2 SQIVND (reference sequence). The CDR3 is 15 residues long. CDR3 sequence: CASSIAQGGGQPQHF.

CDR3 loop: CAWSVLGYTEAFF. This chain connects TRBV30 to TRBJ1-1. Germline V gene data show CDR1 as GTSNPN and CDR2 as SVGIG (reference sequence). The CDR3 has 13 amino acids.

The V and J genes are TRBV29-1 and TRBJ1-2. The germline CDR1 and CDR2 sequences are SQVTM and ANQGSEA. The length of the CDR3 is 15 residues. The CDR3 sequence is CSARSGPSSNYGYTF.

V is TRBV11-3 and J is TRBJ2-7. In germline, CDR1 is SGHNT, CDR2 YENEEA. This CDR3 is built from 16 residues. The CDR3 is CASSLLGSASSYEQYF.

The CDR3 is CASSLDPSGLSYEQYF. This chain connects TRBV11-2 to TRBJ2-7; TCRdb's D call, TRBD2, is unchecked because there is no DNA. The germline gives CDR1 SGHAT, CDR2 FQNNGV. This CDR3 spans 16 amino acids.

The genes are TRBV11-3 and TRBJ1-1. CDR3 size: 15 residues. Per the germline V gene, CDR1 is SGHNT and CDR2 is YENEEA. The CDR3 here is CASSLLGVGNTEAFF.

This clonotype ranks as medium-sized (0.01 to 0.1%) in terms of frequency. The chain uses TRBV29-1 and TRBJ1-1; as DNA is missing, the TRBD1 call by TCRdb cannot be tested. CDR3 size: 16 residues. CDR1 SQVTM and CDR2 ANQGSEA come from the germline V gene. CDR3 in amino acids: CSVRGNTGSPGTEAFF.

According to its frequency, this clonotype is medium-sized (0.01 to 0.1%). The chain recombines TRBV11-3 with TRBJ2-7; the TCRdb call, TRBD1, lacks DNA for checking. CDR3 length: 13 residues. Germline CDR1 and CDR2: SGHNT and YENEEA. CDR3: CASSPPYTHEQYF.

The chain combines TRBV30 with TRBJ2-2. CDR3 length equals 13 residues. From germline, CDR1 is GTSNPN and CDR2 SVGIG (reference sequence). The CDR3 region is CAWSVQGTGELFF.